This T cell receptor (beta chain) was identified in a study of T cell repertoires in cytomegalovirus infection. Study overall: Public TCR beta signatures marked donors with CMV infection and the matching HLA. The study, taken as a whole, reports: HLA-C-restricted TCR beta clonotypes specific for CMV led the ex vivo response. Summed public TCR beta family frequency identified CMV carriers bearing the relevant HLA.

TCRdb fed the reads into MiXCR, producing one record per CDR3 protein. The table lists roughly 640,000 distinct CDR3 sequences, roughly 24% of them singletons, with 8% in the top ten. About this clonotype: Its cognate antigen is unknown.

The TCR sequence derives from a human donor in good health (CMV status not recorded). Some clones in this sample may be carry-over from other donors' samples. The sequenced sample consisted of CD8+ T cells from PBMCs.

Here the CDR3 DNA reads TGCGCCAGCAGCCTACGGGGGGGCGGGGGCACCGGGGAGCTGTTTTTT. Translating it yields CASSLRGGGGTGELFF. This chain links TRBV4-1 with TRBJ2-2; 8 bases fit TRBD2. CDR3 length: 16 amino acids. After removal of 4 bases from V and 4 bases from J, the junction contained 8 bases not matched to a gene. Germline CDR1 and CDR2: MGHRA and YSYEKL.